The source of this T cell receptor (beta chain) is a study of cytomegalovirus exposure and HLA in healthy donors. General study findings and limits: Reports indicated that the classifier achieved high specificity and sensitivity in diagnosing cytomegalovirus status. Associated with cytomegalovirus, according to the listing, were 150 to 200 TCR beta chains.

TCRdb keeps only in-frame clones here, not all; method: immunoSEQ multiplex PCR. The sample includes some 170,000 clones, more than 75% seen only once; the top ten take less than 3.5%. J gave up 5 bases and V 6 bases, and 11 bases lay outside the gene matches. Germline V gene sequence: CDR1 MNHNY, CDR2 SVGAGI (reference sequence). The CDR3 sequence is 16 residues long. As regards this clone: The target antigen is unknown.

The sequencing input was PBMCs. This chain links TRBV6-6 with TRBJ2-7; 12 bases line up with TRBD2. The receptor was derived from a young man in good health and CMV-seropositive. The CDR3 is CASRTLAGGPNDEQYF. The CDR3 DNA is TGTGCCAGCAGGACCCTAGCGGGAGGGCCAAATGACGAGCAGTACTTC.